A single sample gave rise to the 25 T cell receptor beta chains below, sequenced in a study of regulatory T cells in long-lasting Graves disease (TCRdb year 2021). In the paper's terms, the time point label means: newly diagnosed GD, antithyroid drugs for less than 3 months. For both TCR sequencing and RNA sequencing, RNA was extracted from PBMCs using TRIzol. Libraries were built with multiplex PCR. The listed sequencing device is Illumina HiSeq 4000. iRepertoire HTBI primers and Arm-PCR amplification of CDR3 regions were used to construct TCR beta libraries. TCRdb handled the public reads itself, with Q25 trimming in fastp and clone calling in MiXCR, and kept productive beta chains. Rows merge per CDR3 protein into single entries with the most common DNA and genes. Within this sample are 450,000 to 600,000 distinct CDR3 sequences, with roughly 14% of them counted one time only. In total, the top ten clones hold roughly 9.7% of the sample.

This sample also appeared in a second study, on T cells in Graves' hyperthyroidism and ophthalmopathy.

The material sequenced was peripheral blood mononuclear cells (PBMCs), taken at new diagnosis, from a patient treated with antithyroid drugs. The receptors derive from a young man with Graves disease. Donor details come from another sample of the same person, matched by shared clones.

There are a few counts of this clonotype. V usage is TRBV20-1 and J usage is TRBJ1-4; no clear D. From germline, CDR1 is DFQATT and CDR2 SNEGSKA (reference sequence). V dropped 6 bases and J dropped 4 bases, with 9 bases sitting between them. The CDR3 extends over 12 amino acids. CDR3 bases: TGCAGTGCCCTGGCTGATAATGAAAAACTGTTTTTT. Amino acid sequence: CSALADNEKLFF.

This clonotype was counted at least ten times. The CDR3: CASSGTGGLTDTQYF. In nucleotides, the CDR3 is TGCGCCAGCAGCGGCACAGGGGGCCTCACAGATACGCAGTATTTT. The chain joins TRBV5-1 to TRBJ2-3; 9 bases fit TRBD1. CDR1 is SGHRS, CDR2 YFSETQ, per germline. V lost 4 bases to trimming and J lost 2 bases; unmatched junction nucleotides: 5. The CDR3 is 15 amino acids. Supplemented by reference TRBV5-1 and TRBJ2-3, the full variable domain reads KAGVTQTPRYLIKTRGQQVTLSCSPISGHRSVSWYQQTPGQGLQFLFEYFSETQRNKGNFPGRFSGRQFSNSRSEMNVSTLELGDSALYLCASSGTGGLTDTQYFGPGTRLTVL.

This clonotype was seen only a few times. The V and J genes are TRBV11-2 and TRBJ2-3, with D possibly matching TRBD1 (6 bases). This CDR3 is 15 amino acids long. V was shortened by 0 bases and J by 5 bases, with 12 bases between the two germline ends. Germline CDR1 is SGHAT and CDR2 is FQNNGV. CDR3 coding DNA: TGTGCCAGCAGCTTAGAGGACCCAGGGGTAGATACGCAGTATTTT. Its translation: CASSLEDPGVDTQYF. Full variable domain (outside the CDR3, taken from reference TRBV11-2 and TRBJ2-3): EAGVAQSPRYKIIEKRQSVAFWCNPISGHATLYWYQQILGQGPKLLIQFQNNGVVDDSQLPKDRFSAERLKGVDSTLKIQPAKLEDSAVYLCASSLEDPGVDTQYFGPGTRLTVL.

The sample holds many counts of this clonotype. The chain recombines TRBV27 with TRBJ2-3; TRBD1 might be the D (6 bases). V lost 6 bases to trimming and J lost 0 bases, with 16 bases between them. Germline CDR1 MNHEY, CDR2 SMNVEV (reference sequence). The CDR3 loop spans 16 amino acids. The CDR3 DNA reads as TGTGCCAGCAGCCGAGACAGGCTAGCTAGCACAGATACGCAGTATTTT. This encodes CASSRDRLASTDTQYF.

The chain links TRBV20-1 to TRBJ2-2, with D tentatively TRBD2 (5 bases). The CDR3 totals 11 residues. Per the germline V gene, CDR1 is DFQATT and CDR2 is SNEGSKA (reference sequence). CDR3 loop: CQAGNTGELFF. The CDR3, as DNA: TGCCAGGCGGGGAACACCGGGGAGCTGTTTTTT.

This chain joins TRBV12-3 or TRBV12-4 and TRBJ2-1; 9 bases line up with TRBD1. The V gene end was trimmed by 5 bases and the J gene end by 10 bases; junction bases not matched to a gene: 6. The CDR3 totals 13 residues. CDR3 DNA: TGTGCCAGCAGTCGGGACAGGGCCTACGAGCAGTTCTTC. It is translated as CASSRDRAYEQFF.

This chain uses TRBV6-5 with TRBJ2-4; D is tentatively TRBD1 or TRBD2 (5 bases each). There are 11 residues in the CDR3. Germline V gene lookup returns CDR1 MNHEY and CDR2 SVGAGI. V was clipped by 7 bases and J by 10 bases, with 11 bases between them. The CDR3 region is CASTYWGIQYF. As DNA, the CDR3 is TGTGCCAGCACTTATTGGGGGATTCAGTACTTC.

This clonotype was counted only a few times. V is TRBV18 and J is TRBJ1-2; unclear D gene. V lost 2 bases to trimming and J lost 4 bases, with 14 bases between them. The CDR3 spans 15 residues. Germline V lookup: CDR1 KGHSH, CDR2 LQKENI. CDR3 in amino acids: CASSPTGVSGYGYTF. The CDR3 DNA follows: TGTGCCAGCTCACCAACGGGCGTCAGTGGCTATGGCTACACCTTC.

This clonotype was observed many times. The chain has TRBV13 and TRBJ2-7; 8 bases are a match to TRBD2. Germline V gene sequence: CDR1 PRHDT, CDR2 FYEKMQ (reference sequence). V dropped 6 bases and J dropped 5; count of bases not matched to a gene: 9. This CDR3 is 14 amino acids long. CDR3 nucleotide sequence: TGTGCCAGCAGGGCCGCCGGGACTAGAAACGAGCAGTACTTC. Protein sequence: CASRAAGTRNEQYF.

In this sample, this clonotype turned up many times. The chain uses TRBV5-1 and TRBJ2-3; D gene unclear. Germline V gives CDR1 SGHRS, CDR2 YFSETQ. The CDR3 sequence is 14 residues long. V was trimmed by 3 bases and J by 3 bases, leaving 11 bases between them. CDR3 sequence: CASSSLKVTDTQYF. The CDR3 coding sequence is TGCGCCAGCAGCTCCCTAAAGGTAACAGATACGCAGTATTTT.

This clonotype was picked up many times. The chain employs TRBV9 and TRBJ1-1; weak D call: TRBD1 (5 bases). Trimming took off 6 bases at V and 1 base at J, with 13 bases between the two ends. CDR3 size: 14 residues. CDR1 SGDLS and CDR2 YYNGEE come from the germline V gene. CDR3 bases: TGTGCCAGCAAGCCGACAGAGCCGAACACTGAAGCTTTCTTT. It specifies CASKPTEPNTEAFF.

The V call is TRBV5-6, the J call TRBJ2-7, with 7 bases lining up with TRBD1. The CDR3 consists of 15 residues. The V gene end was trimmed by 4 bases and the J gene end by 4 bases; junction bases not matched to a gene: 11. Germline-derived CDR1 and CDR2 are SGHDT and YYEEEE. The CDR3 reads CASSPENRGGYEQYF. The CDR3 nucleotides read TGTGCCAGCAGCCCTGAGAACAGGGGCGGGTACGAGCAGTACTTC. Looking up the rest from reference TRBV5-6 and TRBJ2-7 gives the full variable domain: DAGVTQSPTHLIKTRGQQVTLRCSPKSGHDTVSWYQQALGQGPQFIFQYYEEEERQRGNFPDRFSGHQFPNYSSELNVNALLLGDSALYLCASSPENRGGYEQYFGPGTRLTVT.

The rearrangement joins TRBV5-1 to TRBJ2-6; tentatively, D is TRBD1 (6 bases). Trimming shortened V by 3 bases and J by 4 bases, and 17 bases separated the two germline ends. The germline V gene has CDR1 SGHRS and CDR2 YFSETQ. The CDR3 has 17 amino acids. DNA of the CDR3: TGCGCCAGCAGCTCCGGGACACTTTTACTCGGGGCCAACGTCCTGACTTTC. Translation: CASSSGTLLLGANVLTF.

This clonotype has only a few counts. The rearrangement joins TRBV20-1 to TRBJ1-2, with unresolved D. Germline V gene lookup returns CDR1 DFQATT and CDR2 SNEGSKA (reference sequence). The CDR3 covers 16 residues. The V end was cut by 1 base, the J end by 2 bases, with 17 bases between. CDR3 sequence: CSARAPPSQENYGYTF. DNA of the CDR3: TGCAGTGCTAGAGCACCACCAAGCCAGGAGAACTATGGCTACACCTTC.

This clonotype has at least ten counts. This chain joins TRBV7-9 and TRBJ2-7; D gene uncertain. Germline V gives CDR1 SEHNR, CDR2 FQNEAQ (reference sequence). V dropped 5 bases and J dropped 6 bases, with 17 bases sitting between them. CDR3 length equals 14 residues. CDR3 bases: TGTGCCAGCAGCCTGACCTCGGTTAGTAGCGAGCAGTACTTC. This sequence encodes CASSLTSVSSEQYF.

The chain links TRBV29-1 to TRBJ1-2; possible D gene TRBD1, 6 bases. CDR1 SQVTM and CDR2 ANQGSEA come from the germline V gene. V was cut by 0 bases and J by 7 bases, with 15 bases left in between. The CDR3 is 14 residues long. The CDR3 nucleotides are TGCAGCGTTGAAGACCCGTCCAAGGGGGTTGGCTACACCTTC. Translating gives CSVEDPSKGVGYTF.

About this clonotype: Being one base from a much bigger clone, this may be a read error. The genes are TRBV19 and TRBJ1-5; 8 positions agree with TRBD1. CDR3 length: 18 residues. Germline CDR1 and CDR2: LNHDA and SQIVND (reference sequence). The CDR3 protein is CASTGRQGAFYSNRPQHF. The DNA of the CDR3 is TGTGCCAGTACCGGTCGGCAGGGGGCATTTTATAGCAATCGGCCCCAGCATTTT.

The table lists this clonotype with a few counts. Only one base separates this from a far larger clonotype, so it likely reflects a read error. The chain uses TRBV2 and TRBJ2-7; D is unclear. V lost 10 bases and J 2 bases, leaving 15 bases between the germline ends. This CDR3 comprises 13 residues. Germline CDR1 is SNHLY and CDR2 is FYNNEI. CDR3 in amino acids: CANSLTGTYEQYF. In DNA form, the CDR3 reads TGTGCCAACAGCCTGACTGGAACCTACGAGCAGTACTTC.

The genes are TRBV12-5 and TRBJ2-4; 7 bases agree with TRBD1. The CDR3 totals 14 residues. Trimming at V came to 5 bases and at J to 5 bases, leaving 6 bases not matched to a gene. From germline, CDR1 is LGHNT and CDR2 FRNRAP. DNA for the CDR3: TGTGCTAGTGGTCCACTGGGGACAGAAAACATTCAGTACTTC. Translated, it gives CASGPLGTENIQYF.

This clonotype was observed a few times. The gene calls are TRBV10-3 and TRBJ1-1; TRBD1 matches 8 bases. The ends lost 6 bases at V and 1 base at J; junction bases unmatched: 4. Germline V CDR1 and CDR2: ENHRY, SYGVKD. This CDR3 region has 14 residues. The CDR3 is CAIRGTGANTEAFF. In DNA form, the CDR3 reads TGTGCCATCAGAGGGACAGGTGCGAACACTGAAGCTTTCTTT.

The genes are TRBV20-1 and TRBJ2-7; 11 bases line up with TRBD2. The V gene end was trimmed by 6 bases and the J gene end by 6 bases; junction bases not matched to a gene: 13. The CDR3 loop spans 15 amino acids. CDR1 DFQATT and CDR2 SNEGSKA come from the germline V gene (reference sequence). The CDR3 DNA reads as TGCAGTGCCGAGGGGACTAGCGGAAGCATTCGCGAGCAGTACTTC. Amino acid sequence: CSAEGTSGSIREQYF.

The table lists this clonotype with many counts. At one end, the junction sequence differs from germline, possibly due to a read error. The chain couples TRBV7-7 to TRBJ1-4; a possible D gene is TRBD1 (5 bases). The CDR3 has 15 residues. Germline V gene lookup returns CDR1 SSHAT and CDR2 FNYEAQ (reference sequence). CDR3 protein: CASSPSAGPNEKLFF. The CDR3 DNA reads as TGTGCTAGCAGCCCTAGCGCGGGGCCGAATGAAAAACTGTTTTTT.

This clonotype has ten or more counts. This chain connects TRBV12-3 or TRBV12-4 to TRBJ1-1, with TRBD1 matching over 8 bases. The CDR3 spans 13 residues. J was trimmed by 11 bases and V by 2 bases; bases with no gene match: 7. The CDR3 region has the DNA TGTGCCAGCAGTTTATCGGGACAGGAGTTCGCTTTCTTT. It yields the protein CASSLSGQEFAFF.

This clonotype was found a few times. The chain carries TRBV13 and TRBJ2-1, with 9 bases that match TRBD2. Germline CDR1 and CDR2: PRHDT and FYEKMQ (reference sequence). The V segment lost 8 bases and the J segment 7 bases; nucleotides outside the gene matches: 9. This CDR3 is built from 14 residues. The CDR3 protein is CASFSGRRANEQFF. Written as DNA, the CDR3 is TGTGCCAGCTTCAGCGGGAGGAGGGCAAATGAGCAGTTCTTC. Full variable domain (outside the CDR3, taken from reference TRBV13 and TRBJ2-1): AAGVIQSPRHLIKEKRETATLKCYPIPRHDTVYWYQQGPGQDPQFLISFYEKMQSDKGSIPDRFSAQQFSDYHSELNMSSLELGDSALYFCASFSGRRANEQFFGPGTRLTVL.

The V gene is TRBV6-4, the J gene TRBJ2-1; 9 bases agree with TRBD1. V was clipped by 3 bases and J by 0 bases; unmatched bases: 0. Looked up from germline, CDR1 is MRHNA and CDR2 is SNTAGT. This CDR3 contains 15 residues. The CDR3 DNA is TGTGCCAGCAGTGAGACAGGGGGCTCCTACAATGAGCAGTTCTTC. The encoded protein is CASSETGGSYNEQFF.